Listed below are T cell receptor beta chains from one sample, sequenced in a study of T-cell reconstitution after alpha-beta-depleted transplantation in children. One entry per CDR3 protein, called by TCRdb with MiXCR from the PCR reads. The profile covers 450,000 to 500,000 distinct CDR3 sequences, with about an eighth appearing a single time and 4.5% to 6% taken by the ten largest. The material was PBMCs from the stem cell graft donor, obtained from the stem cell graft. These TCRs come from a human donor who donated a stem cell graft to a child with combined immunodeficiency. The CDR3 runs from the conserved cysteine through the conserved F or W. The D gene is left open where the match is weak. The size field is filled for only some rows; it gives once, few, many or a size class.

J gene: TRBJ2-1
CDR3 length: 15
V gene: TRBV7-9
clone size: .
D gene: .
CDR3 DNA: TGTGCCAGCAGCCGGACCTTCGGGGCACACAATGAGCAGTTCTTC
CDR3 protein: CASSRTFGAHNEQFF

J gene: TRBJ2-3
CDR3 length: 15
V gene: TRBV12-3/TRBV12-4
clone size: many
D gene: TRBD2
CDR3 DNA: TGTGCCAGCAGTTGGACTAGCGGGGGCACAGATACGCAGTATTTT
CDR3 protein: CASSWTSGGTDTQYF

J gene: TRBJ2-5
CDR3 length: 15
V gene: TRBV27
clone size: few
D gene: TRBD2
CDR3 DNA: TGTGCCAGCTCCCGCGGGAGCCCGTACCAAGAGACCCAGTACTTC
CDR3 protein: CASSRGSPYQETQYF

J gene: TRBJ2-1
CDR3 length: 17
V gene: TRBV11-2
clone size: .
D gene: TRBD2
CDR3 DNA: TGTGCCAGCGGGGGGCTAGCGGGAGGGTCCTCCTACAATGAGCAGTTCTTC
CDR3 protein: CASGGLAGGSSYNEQFF

J gene: TRBJ2-5
CDR3 length: 14
V gene: TRBV29-1
clone size: many
D gene: .
CDR3 DNA: TGCAGCGTTGAAGACCGCACAGTCGAAGAGACCCAGTACTTC
CDR3 protein: CSVEDRTVEETQYF

J gene: TRBJ2-3
CDR3 length: 14
V gene: TRBV29-1
clone size: many
D gene: .
CDR3 DNA: TGCAGCGTTGAGGTCACGGCTCGCACAGATACGCAGTATTTT
CDR3 protein: CSVEVTARTDTQYF

J gene: TRBJ2-2
CDR3 length: 15
V gene: TRBV12-3/TRBV12-4
clone size: .
D gene: .
CDR3 DNA: TGTGCCAGCAGGGTCTCCCAGGGGATCACCGGGGAGCTGTTTTTT
CDR3 protein: CASRVSQGITGELFF

J gene: TRBJ2-1
CDR3 length: 17
V gene: TRBV7-3
clone size: few
D gene: TRBD1
CDR3 DNA: TGTGCCAGCAGCTTGGGGCCCCGGGACAGAGGCTACAATGAGCAGTTCTTC
CDR3 protein: CASSLGPRDRGYNEQFF

J gene: TRBJ2-2
CDR3 length: 12
V gene: TRBV12-3/TRBV12-4
clone size: many
D gene: .
CDR3 DNA: TGTGCCAGCAGTCTCCCCCACGGGGAGCTGTTTTTT
CDR3 protein: CASSLPHGELFF

J gene: TRBJ1-1
CDR3 length: 13
V gene: TRBV6-2/TRBV6-3
clone size: .
D gene: .
CDR3 DNA: TGTGCCAGCAGTTGGGGCTCGAACACTGAAGCTTTCTTT
CDR3 protein: CASSWGSNTEAFF

J gene: TRBJ1-1
CDR3 length: 14
V gene: TRBV27
clone size: few
D gene: .
CDR3 DNA: TGTGCCAGCAGTTTATCAGGGGTTGGCGCTGAAGCTTTCTTT
CDR3 protein: CASSLSGVGAEAFF

J gene: TRBJ2-4
CDR3 length: 15
V gene: TRBV7-9
clone size: many
D gene: TRBD1
CDR3 DNA: TGTGCCAGCAGCTTAGGGACAGGATTCAAAAACATTCAGTACTTC
CDR3 protein: CASSLGTGFKNIQYF

J gene: TRBJ2-1
CDR3 length: 17
V gene: TRBV5-6
clone size: .
D gene: .
CDR3 DNA: TGTGCCAGCAGCTATACAGTGGGGCTAAGCTCCTACAATGAGCAGTTCTTC
CDR3 protein: CASSYTVGLSSYNEQFF

J gene: TRBJ1-1
CDR3 length: 15
V gene: TRBV5-1
clone size: many
D gene: .
CDR3 DNA: TGCGCCAGCAGCTTGGGGGGAGGGGGTCAGTATGAAGCTTTCTTT
CDR3 protein: CASSLGGGGQYEAFF

J gene: TRBJ2-5
CDR3 length: 15
V gene: TRBV5-1
clone size: few
D gene: TRBD2
CDR3 DNA: TGCGCCAGCAGCCTTCCTAGCGGCCAGAAAGAGACCCAGTACTTC
CDR3 protein: CASSLPSGQKETQYF

J gene: TRBJ2-5
CDR3 length: 15
V gene: TRBV5-1
clone size: many
D gene: TRBD1
CDR3 DNA: TGCGCCAGCAGCTCAGGGACAGGGAGCGTGGAGACCCAGTACTTC
CDR3 protein: CASSSGTGSVETQYF

J gene: TRBJ1-2
CDR3 length: 16
V gene: TRBV18
clone size: many
D gene: .
CDR3 DNA: TGTGCCAGCTCCCCCAGAATCGGGGAATCCTTCTATGGCTACACCTTC
CDR3 protein: CASSPRIGESFYGYTF

J gene: TRBJ2-3
CDR3 length: 15
V gene: TRBV7-9
clone size: few
D gene: .
CDR3 DNA: TGTGCCAGCAGCTTTTCCGGGGGATTGACAGATACGCAGTATTTT
CDR3 protein: CASSFSGGLTDTQYF

J gene: TRBJ2-1
CDR3 length: 14
V gene: TRBV10-3
clone size: .
D gene: .
CDR3 DNA: TGTGCCATCAGGGACCGTGGGACCTACAATGAGCAGTTCTTC
CDR3 protein: CAIRDRGTYNEQFF

J gene: TRBJ2-3
CDR3 length: 12
V gene: TRBV9
clone size: many
D gene: .
CDR3 DNA: TGTGCCAGCAGCGTAGGGTCAGATACGCAGTATTTT
CDR3 protein: CASSVGSDTQYF

J gene: TRBJ2-5
CDR3 length: 14
V gene: TRBV20-1
clone size: many
D gene: .
CDR3 DNA: TGCAGTGCTAGAGCTTCCGGGGGTCAAGAGACCCAGTACTTC
CDR3 protein: CSARASGGQETQYF

J gene: TRBJ1-1
CDR3 length: 13
V gene: TRBV29-1
clone size: .
D gene: .
CDR3 DNA: TGCAGCGTTGAAATGGGTCCGTACACTGAAGCTTTCTTT
CDR3 protein: CSVEMGPYTEAFF

J gene: TRBJ2-7
CDR3 length: 14
V gene: TRBV20-1
clone size: .
D gene: TRBD2
CDR3 DNA: TGCAGTGCAACACAACTAGCGGGAGGAAGCGAGCAGTACTTC
CDR3 protein: CSATQLAGGSEQYF

J gene: TRBJ2-2
CDR3 length: 16
V gene: TRBV9
clone size: .
D gene: TRBD2
CDR3 DNA: TGTGCCAGCAGCGTAGTTAGCGGGGTTAACACCGGGGAGCTGTTTTTT
CDR3 protein: CASSVVSGVNTGELFF

J gene: TRBJ2-7
CDR3 length: 14
V gene: TRBV5-5
clone size: many
D gene: .
CDR3 DNA: TGTGCCAGCAGCTCCGACAGAGGAACCTACGAGCAGTACTTC
CDR3 protein: CASSSDRGTYEQYF

J gene: TRBJ2-3
CDR3 length: 16
V gene: TRBV12-3/TRBV12-4
clone size: many
D gene: TRBD2
CDR3 DNA: TGTGCCAGCACTCCAGACGGCGGGGGACCAACAGATACGCAGTATTTT
CDR3 protein: CASTPDGGGPTDTQYF

J gene: TRBJ2-3
CDR3 length: 14
V gene: TRBV30
clone size: few
D gene: .
CDR3 DNA: TGTGCCTGGACGAGTGGGGGGGCCGCAGATACGCAGTATTTT
CDR3 protein: CAWTSGGAADTQYF